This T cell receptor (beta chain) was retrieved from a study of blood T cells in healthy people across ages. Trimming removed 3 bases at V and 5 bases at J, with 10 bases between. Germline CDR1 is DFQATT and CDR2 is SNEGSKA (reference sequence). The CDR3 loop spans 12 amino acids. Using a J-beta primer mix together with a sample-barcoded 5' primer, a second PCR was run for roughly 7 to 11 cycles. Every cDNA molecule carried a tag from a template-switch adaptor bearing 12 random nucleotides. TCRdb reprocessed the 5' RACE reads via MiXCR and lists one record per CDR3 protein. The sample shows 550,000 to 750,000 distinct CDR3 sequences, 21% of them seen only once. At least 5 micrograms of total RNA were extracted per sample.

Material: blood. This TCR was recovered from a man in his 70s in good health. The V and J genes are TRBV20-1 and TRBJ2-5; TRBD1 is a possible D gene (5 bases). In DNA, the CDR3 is TGCAGTGCTAGTAGTCAGGGTGAGACCCAGTACTTC. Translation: CSASSQGETQYF.